Listed below are T cell receptor beta chains from one sample, sequenced in a study of Ad26.COV2.S vaccination and SARS-CoV-2 variants. Repertoires were generated with immunoSEQ multiplex PCR, while TCRdb's copy carries only in-frame clones and drops some. This sample has about 470,000 clones; 90% occur once, and the top ten carry 4.3%. Sequenced here: peripheral blood, sampled in a trial of Ad26.COV2.S vaccine versus placebo. The source is a person between 18 and 60 years old who received the Ad26.COV2.S COVID-19 vaccine or a placebo. CDR3s include the opening cysteine and the closing phenylalanine or tryptophan. Each record gives: V gene, clone size, CDR3 length, J gene, D gene, CDR3 protein, CDR3 DNA. D genes are given only for firm matches. Some rows mark clone size as missing; the rest say once, few, many or name a class of expanded clone.

V: TRBV28
size: once
length: 12
J: TRBJ2-1
D: TRBD2
CDR3: CASNEEREGVVF
DNA: TGTGCCAGCAACGAGGAGCGGGAGGGCGTGGTCTTC

V: TRBV28
size: .
length: 14
J: TRBJ2-7
D: .
CDR3: CASSLVGSSYEQYF
DNA: TGTGCCAGCAGTTTAGTGGGTAGCTCCTACGAGCAGTACTTC

V: TRBV7-6
size: .
length: 14
J: TRBJ2-1
D: TRBD2
CDR3: CASSGTRSSNEQFF
DNA: TGTGCCAGCAGCGGGACTAGAAGCTCCAATGAGCAGTTCTTC

V: TRBV7-9
size: .
length: 15
J: TRBJ1-2
D: .
CDR3: CASTPVWGQTSGYTF
DNA: TGTGCCAGCACCCCGGTTTGGGGTCAGACCTCAGGCTACACCTTC

V: TRBV7-9
size: .
length: 17
J: TRBJ2-1
D: .
CDR3: CASSSDRIGIGGNEQFF
DNA: TGTGCCAGCAGCTCCGACCGGATAGGCATCGGAGGCAATGAGCAGTTCTTC

V: TRBV11-2
size: .
length: 13
J: TRBJ1-1
D: TRBD1
CDR3: CASSQGVWTEAFF
DNA: TGTGCCAGCAGCCAGGGGGTATGGACTGAAGCTTTCTTT

V: TRBV18
size: .
length: 16
J: TRBJ2-3
D: TRBD1
CDR3: CASVRVGQGPTDTQYF
DNA: TGTGCCAGCGTGCGAGTGGGACAGGGGCCCACAGATACGCAGTATTTT

V: TRBV4-3
size: .
length: 14
J: TRBJ2-7
D: TRBD2
CDR3: CASSQDRLAGEQYF
DNA: TGCGCCAGCAGCCAAGATAGGCTAGCGGGCGAGCAGTACTTC

V: TRBV4-1
size: few
length: 15
J: TRBJ2-2
D: .
CDR3: CASSLAGDYTGELFF
DNA: TGCGCCAGCAGCCTAGCCGGAGATTACACCGGGGAGCTGTTTTTT

V: TRBV6-5
size: .
length: 14
J: TRBJ2-7
D: .
CDR3: CASSLSQSSYEQYF
DNA: TGTGCCAGCAGCTTGTCTCAGAGTTCATACGAGCAGTACTTC

V: TRBV11-2
size: .
length: 17
J: TRBJ1-1
D: TRBD1
CDR3: CASSYTRYRGFLTEAFF
DNA: TGTGCCAGCAGCTACACCCGATACAGGGGTTTTCTCACTGAAGCTTTCTTT

V: TRBV6-5
size: .
length: 15
J: TRBJ1-6
D: .
CDR3: CASSTGTEDRSPLHF
DNA: TGTGCCAGCAGCACAGGGACGGAGGATCGTTCACCCCTCCACTTT

V: TRBV7-9
size: .
length: 16
J: TRBJ1-6
D: TRBD1
CDR3: CASRSDRQGYVSPLHF
DNA: TGTGCCAGCAGATCAGATCGACAGGGTTACGTTTCACCCCTCCACTTT

V: TRBV30
size: .
length: 16
J: TRBJ2-4
D: TRBD2
CDR3: CAWLSPGLAGKNIQYF
DNA: TGTGCCTGGCTTTCCCCGGGACTAGCGGGAAAAAACATTCAGTACTTC

V: TRBV29-1
size: .
length: 13
J: TRBJ1-2
D: .
CDR3: CSVEMGGGNGYTF
DNA: TGCAGCGTTGAAATGGGAGGGGGAAATGGCTACACCTTC

V: TRBV7-2
size: .
length: 13
J: TRBJ2-3
D: .
CDR3: CASSSTSTDTQYF
DNA: TGTGCCAGCAGCTCCACTAGCACAGATACGCAGTATTTT

V: TRBV14
size: few
length: 13
J: TRBJ1-2
D: .
CDR3: CASSQGRIYGYTF
DNA: TGTGCCAGCAGCCAAGGACGGATCTATGGCTACACCTTC

V: TRBV7-9
size: .
length: 13
J: TRBJ2-3
D: .
CDR3: CASVRPPTDTQYF
DNA: TGTGCCAGCGTCAGACCACCAACAGATACGCAGTATTTT

V: TRBV5-1
size: .
length: 13
J: TRBJ2-7
D: TRBD1
CDR3: CASSLERGHEQYF
DNA: TGCGCCAGCAGCTTGGAAAGGGGGCACGAGCAGTACTTC

V: TRBV19
size: .
length: 16
J: TRBJ1-4
D: .
CDR3: CASSSRRGATNEKLFF
DNA: TGTGCCAGTAGTAGCCGCCGGGGGGCAACTAATGAAAAACTGTTTTTT

V: TRBV5-1
size: .
length: 14
J: TRBJ1-1
D: TRBD1
CDR3: CASSLGTVGTEAFF
DNA: TGCGCCAGCAGCCTCGGGACAGTGGGCACTGAAGCTTTCTTT

V: TRBV29-1
size: .
length: 14
J: TRBJ2-3
D: .
CDR3: CSVAYGVVADTQYF
DNA: TGCAGCGTTGCATACGGGGTGGTCGCAGATACGCAGTATTTT

V: TRBV2
size: .
length: 12
J: TRBJ1-3
D: .
CDR3: CASRGAGNTIYF
DNA: TGTGCCAGCAGGGGGGCCGGAAACACCATATATTTT

V: TRBV11-2
size: .
length: 13
J: TRBJ2-1
D: .
CDR3: CASSFSGNNEQFF
DNA: TGTGCCAGCAGCTTCTCCGGGAACAATGAGCAGTTCTTC

V: TRBV4-3
size: .
length: 14
J: TRBJ2-5
D: .
CDR3: CASSQDASLETQYF
DNA: TGCGCCAGCAGCCAAGATGCTAGCTTGGAGACCCAGTACTTC

V: TRBV23-1
size: .
length: 16
J: TRBJ2-5
D: TRBD2
CDR3: CASSQSMREIKETQYF
DNA: TGCGCCAGCAGTCAATCGATGCGGGAGATAAAAGAGACCCAGTACTTC

V: TRBV10-3
size: .
length: 9
J: TRBJ2-7
D: .
CDR3: CAIKYEQYF
DNA: TGTGCCATCAAATACGAGCAGTACTTC

V: TRBV7-3
size: .
length: 14
J: TRBJ2-1
D: TRBD1
CDR3: CASSPPGQVAEQFF
DNA: TGTGCCAGCAGCCCACCGGGACAGGTAGCTGAGCAGTTCTTC

V: TRBV7-8
size: .
length: 16
J: TRBJ1-3
D: .
CDR3: CASSLASSYSGNTIYF
DNA: TGTGCCAGCAGCTTGGCTTCATCTTACTCTGGAAACACCATATATTTT

V: TRBV24-1
size: .
length: 15
J: TRBJ1-6
D: .
CDR3: CATSDLGQGNSPLHF
DNA: TGTGCCACCAGTGATTTGGGTCAGGGAAATTCACCCCTCCACTTT

V: TRBV7-9
size: .
length: 13
J: TRBJ2-5
D: TRBD1
CDR3: CASSSDRAETQYF
DNA: TGTGCCAGCAGCTCGGACAGGGCTGAGACCCAGTACTTC

V: TRBV2
size: once
length: 15
J: TRBJ2-3
D: .
CDR3: CASSVPVWNTDTQYF
DNA: TGTGCCAGCAGTGTTCCTGTCTGGAACACAGATACGCAGTATTTT

V: TRBV11-2
size: .
length: 13
J: TRBJ2-2
D: .
CDR3: CASSPAGTGELFF
DNA: TGTGCCAGCAGCCCAGCTGGCACCGGGGAGCTGTTTTTT

V: TRBV28
size: .
length: 15
J: TRBJ1-1
D: .
CDR3: CASSFSGLQNTEAFF
DNA: TGTGCCAGCAGTTTCTCAGGACTACAGAACACTGAAGCTTTCTTT

V: TRBV20-1
size: .
length: 13
J: TRBJ2-4
D: TRBD1
CDR3: CSASPGQGNIQYF
DNA: TGCAGTGCTAGTCCGGGACAGGGAAACATTCAGTACTTC

V: TRBV7-2
size: .
length: 15
J: TRBJ2-2
D: .
CDR3: CASSLQGEATGELFF
DNA: TGTGCCAGCAGCCTACAGGGAGAGGCCACCGGGGAGCTGTTTTTT

V: TRBV3-1/TRBV3-2
size: .
length: 15
J: TRBJ2-2
D: .
CDR3: CASSPGRRDTGELFF
DNA: TGTGCCAGCAGCCCTGGGAGAAGGGACACCGGGGAGCTGTTTTTT

V: TRBV4-3
size: .
length: 17
J: TRBJ2-3
D: TRBD2
CDR3: CASSQRGLATSTDTQYF
DNA: TGCGCCAGCAGCCAACGCGGACTAGCGACTAGCACAGATACGCAGTATTTT

V: TRBV7-2
size: .
length: 18
J: TRBJ2-5
D: TRBD2
CDR3: CASSLVSGRARGQETQYF
DNA: TGTGCCAGCAGCTTAGTTAGCGGGAGGGCCCGGGGCCAAGAGACCCAGTACTTC

V: TRBV6-6
size: .
length: 15
J: TRBJ1-5
D: .
CDR3: CASSYSGGGNQPQHF
DNA: TGTGCCAGCAGTTACTCCGGGGGGGGCAATCAGCCCCAGCATTTT

V: TRBV5-5
size: .
length: 16
J: TRBJ2-7
D: TRBD2
CDR3: CASSFNGLAGTYEQYF
DNA: TGTGCCAGCAGCTTCAATGGACTAGCGGGCACCTACGAGCAGTACTTC

V: TRBV7-2
size: .
length: 14
J: TRBJ2-1
D: .
CDR3: CASSPSGFYNEQFF
DNA: TGTGCCAGCAGCCCCTCGGGCTTTTACAATGAGCAGTTCTTC

V: TRBV10-3
size: .
length: 15
J: TRBJ2-1
D: .
CDR3: CAISERGGSSNEQFF
DNA: TGTGCCATCAGTGAGAGGGGGGGGAGTAGTAATGAGCAGTTCTTC

V: TRBV5-5
size: .
length: 14
J: TRBJ2-4
D: .
CDR3: CASSPGVTKNIQYF
DNA: TGTGCCAGCAGTCCAGGGGTGACCAAAAACATTCAGTACTTC

V: TRBV3-1/TRBV3-2
size: .
length: 14
J: TRBJ2-5
D: .
CDR3: CASSQDMGGETQYF
DNA: TGTGCCAGCAGCCAAGATATGGGGGGCGAGACCCAGTACTTC

V: TRBV7-8
size: .
length: 15
J: TRBJ2-7
D: .
CDR3: CASSLDRGRSYEQYF
DNA: TGTGCCAGCAGCTTAGATAGGGGGAGATCCTACGAGCAGTACTTC

V: TRBV27
size: .
length: 16
J: TRBJ2-7
D: TRBD2
CDR3: CASSPGTSGMDYEQYF
DNA: TGTGCCAGCAGCCCCGGGACTAGCGGGATGGACTACGAGCAGTACTTC

V: TRBV2
size: .
length: 14
J: TRBJ1-1
D: .
CDR3: CASSNRQWGTEAFF
DNA: TGTGCCAGCAGTAACAGGCAATGGGGAACTGAAGCTTTCTTT

V: TRBV28
size: .
length: 13
J: TRBJ2-3
D: .
CDR3: CASRPSATDTQYF
DNA: TGTGCCAGCAGGCCTAGCGCAACAGATACGCAGTATTTT

V: TRBV5-1
size: once
length: 14
J: TRBJ1-6
D: .
CDR3: CASSLGVVASPLHF
DNA: TGCGCCAGCAGCTTGGGAGTTGTTGCTTCACCCCTCCACTTT

V: TRBV29-1
size: once
length: 12
J: TRBJ2-5
D: .
CDR3: CSVVGDQETQYF
DNA: TGCAGCGTTGTAGGGGATCAAGAGACCCAGTACTTC

V: TRBV9
size: .
length: 17
J: TRBJ1-3
D: TRBD1
CDR3: CASSAGGGQGVGNTIYF
DNA: TGTGCCAGCAGCGCCGGAGGGGGACAGGGGGTAGGAAACACCATATATTTT

V: TRBV19
size: once
length: 14
J: TRBJ2-1
D: TRBD2
CDR3: CASPPRLAVNEQFF
DNA: TGTGCCAGCCCCCCCCGACTAGCGGTCAATGAGCAGTTCTTC

V: TRBV7-9
size: .
length: 15
J: TRBJ2-1
D: TRBD2
CDR3: CASSRTSGRGDEQFF
DNA: TGTGCCAGCAGCCGTACTAGCGGCCGGGGGGATGAGCAGTTCTTC